This entry lists 22 T cell receptor beta chains sequenced from one sample in a study of T cell responses to AZD1222 COVID-19 vaccine. Clones were read by immunoSEQ multiplex PCR, and TCRdb kept only the in-frame ones, dropping some. The data hold about 94,000 clones, with more than 75% observed a single time. Material: peripheral blood, obtained 28 days after the second AZD1222 dose. Every receptor here comes from an adult who received the AZD1222 COVID-19 vaccine.

V is TRBV27 and J is TRBJ1-6; D not certain. This CDR3 spans 14 amino acids. The V end lost 3 bases, the J end lost 13 bases, and 16 bases lay between the germline ends. Per the germline V gene, CDR1 is MNHEY and CDR2 is SMNVEV (reference sequence). CDR3 loop: CASSLGSRTSPLHF. Written as DNA, the CDR3 is TGTGCCAGCAGTTTGGGGTCCAGGACGTCCCCCCTCCACTTT.

V usage is TRBV5-6 and J usage is TRBJ2-7; D ambiguous. The CDR3 has 13 amino acids. Germline loops: CDR1 SGHDT, CDR2 YYEEEE. Trimming removed 2 bases at V and 2 bases at J, with 8 bases between. CDR3 DNA: TGTGCCAGCAGCTTTGGGGTCCCCTACGAGCAGTACTTC. As protein: CASSFGVPYEQYF.

Turning to this clone: Given a much more abundant clone one base away, this may be a read error. The chain has TRBV3-1 (or the pseudogene TRBV3-2) and TRBJ1-3, with a possible D match to TRBD1 (6 bases). The CDR3 contains 18 residues. V was clipped by 3 bases and J by 0 bases, with 18 bases between them. CDR1 LGHDT and CDR2 YNNKEL come from the germline V gene (reference sequence). DNA for the CDR3: TGTGCCAGCAGCCACAATCACCCGGGACACCACTCTGGAAACACCATATATTTT. Translating it yields CASSHNHPGHHSGNTIYF.

The chain couples TRBV5-1 to TRBJ2-3, with 7 bases matching TRBD2. Per germline, CDR1 SGHRS and CDR2 YFSETQ. Losses at the gene ends were 2 bases for V and 2 bases for J; bases not matched to a gene: 5. This CDR3 contains 15 residues. DNA for the CDR3: TGCGCCAGCAGCTTCGCGGGGGACCCCACAGATACGCAGTATTTT. Protein sequence: CASSFAGDPTDTQYF.

This chain joins TRBV25-1 and TRBJ1-6, with D possibly TRBD1 on 6 matching bases. V was pared by 6 bases and J by 9 bases, with 21 bases between. The CDR3 spans 16 residues. Germline CDR1 MGHDK, CDR2 SYGVNS. CDR3 coding DNA: TGTGCCAGCAGGGCACCTGGGGGCGACCGGCTTTCACCCCTCCACTTT. It is translated as CASRAPGGDRLSPLHF.

This rearrangement joins TRBV28 to TRBJ1-2; D call uncertain. There are 12 residues in the CDR3. CDR1 is MDHEN, CDR2 SYDVKM, per germline. The V end lost 6 bases, the J end lost 6 bases, and 11 bases lay between the germline ends. CDR3 nucleotide sequence: TGTGCCAGCAGGGCGGAGGTACATGGCTACACCTTC. It yields the protein CASRAEVHGYTF.

V gene TRBV5-1 combines with J gene TRBJ2-3, with 7 bases lining up with TRBD1. Germline V gene sequence: CDR1 SGHRS, CDR2 YFSETQ. The V segment lost 0 bases and the J segment 1 base; nucleotides outside the gene matches: 8. This CDR3 is built from 17 residues. This CDR3 is CASSLGQGRLGTDTQYF. The DNA of the CDR3 is TGCGCCAGCAGCTTGGGACAGGGTAGGCTCGGCACAGATACGCAGTATTTT.

V is TRBV20-1 and J is TRBJ2-5; D might be TRBD1 or TRBD2, each matching 5 bases. This CDR3 has 10 residues. The V gene's germline CDR1 is DFQATT and CDR2 SNEGSKA (reference sequence). The CDR3 DNA reads as TGCAGCGGGGCCTCAGAGACCCAGTACTTC. It is translated as CSGASETQYF.

The V gene is TRBV2, the J gene TRBJ2-5; 8 nucleotides agree with TRBD2. V trimming: 7 bases; J trimming: 5 bases; junction bases outside the gene matches: 6. The CDR3 length is 13 residues. Germline values: CDR1 SNHLY, CDR2 FYNNEI. CDR3 sequence reads: CASNGGAWETQYF. CDR3 coding DNA: TGTGCCAGCAACGGGGGGGCCTGGGAGACCCAGTACTTC.

The rearrangement uses TRBV11-2 and TRBJ2-7, with 13 bases that match TRBD2. There are 16 residues in the CDR3. V gave up 0 bases and J gave up 5 bases; unmatched junction bases: 4. Germline CDR1 is SGHAT and CDR2 is FQNNGV. The CDR3 DNA is TGTGCCAGCAGCTTAGAATTCGGACTAGCGGGAGACGAGCAGTACTTC. Its translation: CASSLEFGLAGDEQYF.

The chain employs TRBV28 and TRBJ1-5; the match to TRBD1 covers 7 bases. V lost 3 bases and J lost 0; bases outside the gene matches: 14. The CDR3 spans 19 residues. Germline V gives CDR1 MDHEN, CDR2 SYDVKM. CDR3 protein: CASSLTQTGIFLSNQPQHF. The DNA for the CDR3 is TGTGCCAGCAGTTTGACTCAGACAGGGATTTTCCTTAGCAATCAGCCCCAGCATTTT.

A single count supports this clone. This rearrangement joins TRBV3-1 (or the pseudogene TRBV3-2) to TRBJ1-5; D gene ambiguous. Germline CDR1 reads LGHDT; CDR2 reads YNNKEL (reference sequence). Trimming stripped 0 bases from V and 7 bases from J, with 10 bases between. CDR3 length: 14 residues. The CDR3, as DNA: TGTGCCAGCAGCCAAGATCTCGGGCCCCAGCCCCAGCATTTT. Amino acid sequence: CASSQDLGPQPQHF.

The chain has TRBV7-3 and TRBJ2-4, with D uncertain. Germline lookup yields CDR1 SGHTA and CDR2 FQGTGA. Trimming shortened V by 0 bases and J by 2 bases, and 32 bases separated the two germline ends. The CDR3 is made up of 23 amino acids. CDR3 protein: CASSLTQTQLSSSPSKSKNIQYF. In DNA, the CDR3 is TGTGCCAGCAGCTTAACACAGACCCAGCTTTCCAGCTCACCTTCTAAATCCAAAAACATTCAGTACTTC.

This chain joins TRBV7-2 and TRBJ1-6; D is unresolved. Trimming left V 5 bases short and J 7 bases short, with 12 bases between. Looked up from germline, CDR1 is SGHTA and CDR2 is FQGNSA. This CDR3 comprises 14 residues. In DNA, the CDR3 is TGTGCCAGCAGCCCCCCCGGAGGAAATTCACCCCTCCACTTT. It translates to CASSPPGGNSPLHF.

The chain combines TRBV20-1 with TRBJ2-7, with TRBD2 identical over 11 bases. The CDR3 has 17 amino acids. The germline gives CDR1 DFQATT, CDR2 SNEGSKA (reference sequence). Trimming removed 3 bases from V and 4 bases from J; junction bases left unmatched: 14. The chain's CDR3 is CSASSLTPTSGSYEQYF. DNA of the CDR3: TGCAGTGCTAGTAGCCTCACCCCTACTAGCGGGAGTTACGAGCAGTACTTC.

This clone appeared a single time. The CDR3 sequence: CASSFDRGYTDTQYF. The DNA for the CDR3 is TGTGCCAGCAGCTTCGACAGGGGGTATACAGATACGCAGTATTTT. J is TRBJ2-3 and V is TRBV5-6; 9 nucleotides match TRBD1. CDR1 SGHDT and CDR2 YYEEEE come from the germline V gene. The ends lost 2 bases at V and 3 bases at J; junction bases unmatched: 4. The length of the CDR3 is 15 residues.

This chain joins TRBV29-1 and TRBJ1-2; D remains unclear. The CDR3 totals 14 residues. The V gene's germline CDR1 is SQVTM and CDR2 ANQGSEA. The V gene lost 2 bases and the J gene lost 4 bases, with 14 bases spanning the gap. In nucleotides, the CDR3 is TGCAGCGTTGAAAGGGTAGACCTCTTCTATGGCTACACCTTC. Protein product: CSVERVDLFYGYTF.

The rearrangement joins TRBV5-1 to TRBJ2-7; 7 bases match TRBD1. The J segment lost 8 bases and the V segment lost 3 bases, leaving 11 bases of the junction unmatched. The CDR3 contains 14 residues. Germline lookup yields CDR1 SGHRS and CDR2 YFSETQ. The CDR3: CASSSTGNREKQYF. Here the CDR3 DNA reads TGCGCCAGCAGCTCGACAGGGAACCGGGAAAAGCAGTACTTC.

The V and J genes are TRBV9 and TRBJ2-3; D may be TRBD2 (6 bases). The CDR3 consists of 16 residues. Trimming removed 0 bases at V and 2 bases at J, with 13 bases between. CDR1 is SGDLS, CDR2 YYNGEE, per germline. This chain's CDR3 is CASSVDIAEYTDTQYF. The CDR3 region has the DNA TGTGCCAGCAGCGTAGATATAGCGGAATACACAGATACGCAGTATTTT.

The V and J genes are TRBV28 and TRBJ2-7, with a possible D match to TRBD2 (6 bases). CDR3 size: 12 residues. V lost 8 bases and J 5 bases, leaving 13 bases between the germline ends. Germline loops: CDR1 MDHEN, CDR2 SYDVKM. The CDR3 DNA follows: TGTGCCAGCGTCATGTCGGGGGACGAGCAGTACTTC. It codes for CASVMSGDEQYF.

CDR3 DNA: TGTGCCAGCAGTTTAAGGCCCTCCTTGAACACTGAAGCTTTCTTT. Translation: CASSLRPSLNTEAFF. The rearrangement joins TRBV6-5 to TRBJ1-1; D call uncertain. V was trimmed by 4 bases and J by 0 bases, leaving 12 bases between them. This CDR3 comprises 15 residues. Germline values: CDR1 MNHEY, CDR2 SVGAGI.

V gene TRBV7-2 combines with J gene TRBJ2-1; D unclear. Trimming cost V 6 bases and J 8 bases, with 17 bases left between them. The CDR3 extends over 14 amino acids. The germline V gene has CDR1 SGHTA and CDR2 FQGNSA. CDR3 loop: CASSYRTVADEQFF. The CDR3 region has the DNA TGTGCCAGCAGTTACCGTACTGTCGCCGATGAGCAGTTCTTC.